The present entry profiles one T cell receptor beta chain with its context. Its antigen is unidentified. The sample belongs to a study of PD-1 blockade in classical Hodgkin lymphoma. Findings and caveats of the study: The baseline diversity of complete responders showed similarity to that of newly diagnosed patients. CD4+ TCR diversity, unlike CD8+, rose significantly by C4D1.

The V and J ends lost 6 bases and 5 bases, in that order; junction bases with no gene match: 4. The length of the CDR3 is 15 residues. Germline assignment: CDR1 SNHLY and CDR2 FYNNEI. Clones were sequenced by immunoSEQ multiplex PCR, and TCRdb holds only the in-frame ones, with some missing. The table includes about 17,000 clones, roughly 63% detected once. Each patient's relapse followed autologous stem cell transplantation, and brentuximab vedotin exposure varied. Complete response, partial response or progressive disease made up the best responses. This TCR came from a human donor with classical Hodgkin lymphoma. Sequenced material: peripheral blood mononuclear cells (PBMCs), taken before the second cycle of nivolumab. This chain uses TRBV2 with TRBJ2-1, with TRBD2 identical over 13 bases. In DNA form, the CDR3 reads TGTGCCAGCAGAGCTGGACTAGCGGGGGACAATGAGCAGTTCTTC. Translation gives CASRAGLAGDNEQFF.